This TCR beta chain emerged from a study of shared clonotypes between healthy human individuals. Sequencing used immunoSEQ multiplex PCR; TCRdb keeps in-frame clones, though not all of them. The table has fewer than 3 million clones, around 90% seen once. Germline V gene data show CDR1 as LNHDA and CDR2 as SQIVND (reference sequence). The CDR3 sequence is 15 residues long. V lost 7 bases and J 3 bases, leaving 16 bases between the germline ends. The chain is built from TRBV19 and TRBJ1-5; D is perhaps TRBD1 (5 bases). This TCR was recovered from a man aged 18 to 29 in good health. Some clones in this sample may be carry-over from other donors' samples. Specimen: naive CD4+ T cells from PBMCs. The subset: CD45RA+ positively selected. The CDR3 coding sequence is TGTGCCAGTACCCTGACCAGGGACCTCAATCAGCCCCAGCATTTT. This encodes CASTLTRDLNQPQHF.